The clone carrying this T cell receptor beta chain turned up a few times. The data belong to a study of T-cell memory formation after mild COVID-19. For the study at large: TCR clusters mostly belonged to single donors.

Via MiXCR, TCRdb re-called the 5' RACE reads, giving one row per CDR3 protein. The table includes about 190,000 distinct CDR3 sequences, approximately 20% detected once. Germline CDR1 reads SEHNR; CDR2 reads FQNEAQ (reference sequence). The germline V and J ends were trimmed by 1 base and 7 bases, with 10 bases remaining between them. The CDR3 has 13 residues. The TCR sequence derives from an adult woman who had mild COVID-19 (a few samples of this study predate the infection). Cell type and time point are not known. This chain uses TRBV7-9 with TRBJ1-1; the D is unclear. The sample was PBMCs or a T cell subset sorted from them (not recorded which). The CDR3 here is CASSLVSSFEAFF. CDR3 in DNA: TGTGCCAGCAGCTTAGTGAGTTCGTTTGAAGCTTTCTTT.